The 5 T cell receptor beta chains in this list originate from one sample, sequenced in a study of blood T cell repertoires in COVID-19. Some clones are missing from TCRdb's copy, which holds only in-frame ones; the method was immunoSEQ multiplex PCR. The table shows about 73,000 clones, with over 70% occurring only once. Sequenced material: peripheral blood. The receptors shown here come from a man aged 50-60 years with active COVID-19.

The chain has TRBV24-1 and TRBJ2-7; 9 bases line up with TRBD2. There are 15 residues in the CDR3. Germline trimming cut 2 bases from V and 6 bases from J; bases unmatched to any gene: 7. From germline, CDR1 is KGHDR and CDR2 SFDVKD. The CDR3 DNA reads TGTGCCACCAGTGATTCGACTAGCGGATTGGGCGAGCAGTACTTC. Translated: CATSDSTSGLGEQYF.

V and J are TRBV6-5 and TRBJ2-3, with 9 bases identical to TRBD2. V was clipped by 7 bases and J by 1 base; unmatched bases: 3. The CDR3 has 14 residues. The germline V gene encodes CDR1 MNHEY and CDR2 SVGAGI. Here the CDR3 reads CASNIAGGTDTQYF. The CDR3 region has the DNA TGTGCCAGCAACATAGCGGGGGGCACAGATACGCAGTATTTT.

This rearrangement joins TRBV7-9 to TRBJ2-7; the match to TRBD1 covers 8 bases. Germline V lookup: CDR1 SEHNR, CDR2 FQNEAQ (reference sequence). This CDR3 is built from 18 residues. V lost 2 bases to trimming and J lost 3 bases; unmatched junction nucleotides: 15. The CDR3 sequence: CASSLRSGTGELHYEQYF. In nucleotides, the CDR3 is TGTGCCAGCAGCTTAAGGTCCGGGACAGGAGAACTACACTACGAGCAGTACTTC. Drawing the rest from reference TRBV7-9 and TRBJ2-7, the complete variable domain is DTGVSQNPRHKITKRGQNVTFRCDPISEHNRLYWYRQTLGQGPEFLTYFQNEAQLEKSRLLSDRFSAERPKGSFSTLEIQRTEQGDSAMYLCASSLRSGTGELHYEQYFGPGTRLTVT.

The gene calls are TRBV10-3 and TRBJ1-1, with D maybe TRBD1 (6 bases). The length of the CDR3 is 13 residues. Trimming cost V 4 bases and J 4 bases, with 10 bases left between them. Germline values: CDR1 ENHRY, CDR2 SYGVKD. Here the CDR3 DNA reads TGTGCCATCAGTGGGCAGGGGAGCACTGAAGCTTTCTTT. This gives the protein CAISGQGSTEAFF.

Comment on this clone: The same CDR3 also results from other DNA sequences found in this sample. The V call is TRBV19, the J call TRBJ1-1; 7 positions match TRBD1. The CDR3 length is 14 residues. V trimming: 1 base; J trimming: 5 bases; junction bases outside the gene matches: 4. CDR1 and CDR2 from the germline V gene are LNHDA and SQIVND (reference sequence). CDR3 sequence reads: CASSIGGGRTEAFF. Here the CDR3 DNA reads TGTGCCAGTAGTATAGGAGGGGGCCGGACTGAAGCTTTCTTT.